One and the same sample provided the 9 T cell receptor beta chains below, sequenced in a study of tissue T cells after allogeneic stem cell transplantation. Sequencing was performed with immunoSEQ multiplex PCR; in TCRdb, only in-frame clones are kept and a portion is missing. The repertoire consists of 8,500 to 9,000 clones, with 35% to 55% occurring once and the leading ten covering under 1.5%. As for time point: mouse harvest day 7 after allogeneic transplant. Each mouse received 10^7 T-cell-depleted marrow cells plus 10^6 splenic CD5+ T cells by tail vein. The sequenced sample was skin. Receptors were obtained from a female BALB/c mouse given C57BL/6 T cells with graft-versus-host disease after an allogeneic hematopoietic cell transplant.

As concerns this clone: Gene and germline names: mouse. The sequence runs out 1 residue before the end of the CDR3; the remainder is reconstructed from the germline J gene. J is TRBJ2-3 and V is TRBV12-2, with D perhaps TRBD1 (6 bases). Germline values: CDR1 SGHLS, CDR2 HYDKME. This CDR3 spans 15 amino acids. V dropped 2 bases and J dropped 0 bases, with 11 bases sitting between them. The DNA read from the CDR3 is TGTGCCAGCTCTCCTGGGACAACTAGTGCAGAAACGCTGTAT. It translates to CASSPGTTSAETLY. The complete CDR3 reads CASSPGTTSAETLYF. The whole variable domain, remainder taken from reference TRBV12-2 and TRBJ2-3, is NSGVVQSPRYIIKGKGERSILKCIPISGHLSVAWYQQTQGQELKFFIQHYDKMERDKGNLPSRFSVQQFDDYHSEMNMSALELEDSAVYFCASSPGTTSAETLYFGSGTRLTVL.

Comments on this clone: Gene names refer to mouse genes. CDR3 region: CASSLSQGWGNTLYF. CDR3 DNA (partial): TGTGCCAGCAGTCTGTCACAGGGGTGGGGAAATACGCTCTAT. This chain uses TRBV26 with TRBJ1-3, with TRBD1 matching over 7 bases. The CDR3 is cut off 1 residue early in the read; its end comes from the germline J gene. CDR3 length: 15 amino acids. CDR1 and CDR2 (germline): KGHPV, FQNQEV (reference sequence). The ends lost 0 bases at V and 4 bases at J; junction bases unmatched: 3. Complete variable domain (other parts from reference TRBV26 and TRBJ1-3): NSKVIQTPRYLVKGQGQKAKMRCIPEKGHPVVFWYQQNKNNEFKFLINFQNQEVLQQIDMTEKRFSAECPSNSPCSLEIQSSEAGDSALYLCASSLSQGWGNTLYFGEGSRLIVV.

This clone appeared a few times. The listed genes are named as in mouse. The read ends 1 residue early relative to the CDR3; the germline J gene fills the gap. The chain recombines TRBV16 with TRBJ2-7; 7 positions match TRBD2. Germline-derived CDR1 and CDR2 are SGHSA and FRNQAP. The CDR3 is made up of 14 amino acids. V gave up 4 bases and J gave up 1 base; unmatched junction bases: 4. The CDR3 sequence is CASSSMGGSYEQYF. The CDR3 DNA, read in part, is TGTGCAAGCAGCTCCATGGGGGGTTCCTATGAACAGTAC.

In this sample, this clone is medium-sized. Gene names and germline refer to mouse. The read is 1 residue too short to cover the CDR3 end, so that end is filled in from the germline J gene. The chain links TRBV21 to TRBJ1-2; perhaps TRBD1 as D (6 bases). TRBV21 qualifies as an ORF whose function is uncertain. V lost 2 bases and J lost 1, with 11 bases in between. The CDR3 spans 15 residues. The CDR3 bases that were read are TGTGCTAGCAGTCAACTCCGGGACAAAAACTCCGACTACACC. Amino acid sequence: CASSQLRDKNSDYT. The CDR3 as a whole reads CASSQLRDKNSDYTF.

As regards this clone: Mouse gene names and germline throughout. Coverage ceases 1 residue before the CDR3 finishes, and the germline J gene fills in the end. The chain has TRBV26 and TRBJ1-3; D is undetermined. Deletions cut 1 base from V and 0 bases from J, with 4 bases between. CDR1 and CDR2 (germline): KGHPV, FQNQEV (reference sequence). CDR3 length equals 14 residues. The CDR3 protein is CASSLFDSGNTLYF. The CDR3 DNA, read in part, is TGTGCCAGCAGTCTGTTTGATTCTGGAAATACGCTCTAT.

This clone was recorded a few times. Genes and germline are mouse. The sequenced fragment ends 1 residue before the CDR3 boundary, so the rest is inferred from the germline J gene. The rearrangement joins TRBV24 to TRBJ1-4, with 9 nucleotides matching TRBD1. The V gene end was trimmed by 4 bases and the J gene end by 6 bases; junction bases not matched to a gene: 0. CDR1 is KGHTA, CDR2 FRNEEI, per germline. The CDR3 consists of 13 residues. The CDR3 DNA, read in part, is TGTGCCAGCAGTCGACAGGGGGACGAAAGATTATTT. It is translated as CASSRQGDERLF. The whole CDR3 is CASSRQGDERLFF.

This clone was recorded a few times. Mouse gene names apply. The CDR3 is cut off 1 residue early in the read; its end comes from the germline J gene. The chain recombines TRBV2 with TRBJ1-2, with D perhaps matching TRBD1 (5 bases). The CDR3 has 14 amino acids. Germline V gives CDR1 LGHNA, CDR2 YSYQKL. V was pared by 4 bases and J by 0 bases, with 9 bases between. CDR3 DNA, as far as it was read: TGTGCCAGCAGCCCGGACACCTCAAACTCCGACTACACC. It translates to CASSPDTSNSDYT. The CDR3 as a whole reads CASSPDTSNSDYTF.

In its sample, this clone ranks as medium-sized. The genes are named according to mouse. The read finishes 1 residue shy of the CDR3 end, and the germline J gene is used to complete it. The genes are TRBV12-2 and TRBJ2-1; D gene ambiguous. This CDR3 has 14 amino acids. Germline-derived CDR1 and CDR2 are SGHLS and HYDKME. The V end was cut by 2 bases, the J end by 0 bases, with 7 bases between. CDR3 amino acids: CASSPGFNYAEQFF. CDR3 DNA (partial): TGTGCCAGCTCTCCGGGGTTTAACTATGCTGAGCAGTTC.

This clone occurred a few times. Genes here carry mouse names. Sequencing ends 1 residue short of the CDR3 end; the germline J gene provides the rest. V gene TRBV23 combines with J gene TRBJ2-3. This CDR3 spans 12 amino acids. CDR1 and CDR2 (germline): KGHTA, FQNQQP. CDR3 DNA, as far as it was read: TGCTCCAGCAGTCCTCGGGAAGAAACGCTGTAT. Its translation is CSSSPREETLY. From start to end, the CDR3 is CSSSPREETLYF.